This record covers a single T cell receptor beta chain. This sample stems from a study of blood T cell repertoires in COVID-19. Data came from immunoSEQ multiplex PCR; TCRdb stores just in-frame clones and leaves some out. The sample lists 200,000 to 300,000 clones; over 65% were seen once. Trimming took 4 bases from V and 5 from J, leaving 19 bases between them. The CDR3 runs 15 residues. Germline values: CDR1 SGHDT, CDR2 YYEEEE. This clonotype was sampled from a woman of 80 years or more with acute or convalescent COVID-19. The sample was peripheral blood. V and J are TRBV5-6 and TRBJ2-7, with a tentative D call TRBD2 (6 bases). CDR3 loop: CASSPRGMVQDEQYF. CDR3 in DNA: TGTGCCAGCAGCCCTCGGGGGATGGTCCAGGACGAGCAGTACTTC.